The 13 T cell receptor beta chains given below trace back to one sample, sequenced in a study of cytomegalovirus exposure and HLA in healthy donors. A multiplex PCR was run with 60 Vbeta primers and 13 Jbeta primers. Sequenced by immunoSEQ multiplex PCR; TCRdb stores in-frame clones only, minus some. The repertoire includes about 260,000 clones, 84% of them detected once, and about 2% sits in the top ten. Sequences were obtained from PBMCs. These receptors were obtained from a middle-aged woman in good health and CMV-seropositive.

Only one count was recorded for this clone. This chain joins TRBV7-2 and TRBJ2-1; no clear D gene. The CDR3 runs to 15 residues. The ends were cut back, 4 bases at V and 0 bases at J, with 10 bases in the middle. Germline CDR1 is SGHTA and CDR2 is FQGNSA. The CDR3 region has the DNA TGTGCCAGCAGCTATCCATTTAGCTCCTACAATGAGCAGTTCTTC. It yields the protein CASSYPFSSYNEQFF.

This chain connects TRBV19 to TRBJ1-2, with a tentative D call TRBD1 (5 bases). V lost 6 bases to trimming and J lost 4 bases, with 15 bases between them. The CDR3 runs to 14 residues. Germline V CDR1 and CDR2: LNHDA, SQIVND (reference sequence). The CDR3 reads CASSVGGSSYGYTF. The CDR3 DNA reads TGTGCCAGTAGCGTGGGGGGGTCCTCCTATGGCTACACCTTC.

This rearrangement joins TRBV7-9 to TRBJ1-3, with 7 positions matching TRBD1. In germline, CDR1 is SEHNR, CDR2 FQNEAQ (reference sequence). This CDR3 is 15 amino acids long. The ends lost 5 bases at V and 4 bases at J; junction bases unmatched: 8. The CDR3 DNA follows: TGTGCCAGCAGCATGCAGACAGGGACCGGAAACACCATATATTTT. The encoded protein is CASSMQTGTGNTIYF.

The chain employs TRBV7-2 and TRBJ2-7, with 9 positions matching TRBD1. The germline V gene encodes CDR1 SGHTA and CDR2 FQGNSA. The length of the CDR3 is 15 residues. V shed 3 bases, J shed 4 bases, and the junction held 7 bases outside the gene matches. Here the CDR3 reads CASSFATGGGYEQYF. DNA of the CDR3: TGTGCCAGCAGCTTCGCGACAGGGGGTGGTTACGAGCAGTACTTC. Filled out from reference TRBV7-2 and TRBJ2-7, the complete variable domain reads GAGVSQSPSNKVTEKGKDVELRCDPISGHTALYWYRQSLGQGLEFLIYFQGNSAPDKSGLPSDRFSAERTGGSVSTLTIQRTQQEDSAVYLCASSFATGGGYEQYFGPGTRLTVT.

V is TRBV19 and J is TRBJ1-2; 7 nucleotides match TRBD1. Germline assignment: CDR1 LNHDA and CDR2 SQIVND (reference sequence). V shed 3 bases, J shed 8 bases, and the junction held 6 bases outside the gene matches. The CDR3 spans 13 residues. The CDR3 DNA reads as TGTGCCAGTAGTATGTCCCCAGGGGGAGGCTACACCTTC. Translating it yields CASSMSPGGGYTF. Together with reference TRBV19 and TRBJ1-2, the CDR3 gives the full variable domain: DGGITQSPKYLFRKEGQNVTLSCEQNLNHDAMYWYRQDPGQGLRLIYYSQIVNDFQKGDIAEGYSVSREKKESFPLTVTSAQKNPTAFYLCASSMSPGGGYTFGSGTRLTVV.

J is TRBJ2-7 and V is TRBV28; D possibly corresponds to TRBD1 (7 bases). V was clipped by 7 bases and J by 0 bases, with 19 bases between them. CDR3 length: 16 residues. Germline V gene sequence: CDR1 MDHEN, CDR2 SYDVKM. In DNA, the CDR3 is TGTGCCAGCACCCCTGGAGGGACAGCGAGCTCCTACGAGCAGTACTTC. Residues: CASTPGGTASSYEQYF. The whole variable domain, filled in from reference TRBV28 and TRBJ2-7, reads DVKVTQSSRYLVKRTGEKVFLECVQDMDHENMFWYRQDPGLGLRLIYFSYDVKMKEKGDIPEGYSVSREKKERFSLILESASTNQTSMYLCASTPGGTASSYEQYFGPGTRLTVT.

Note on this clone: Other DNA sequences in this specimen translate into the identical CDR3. DNA of the CDR3: TGTGCCTGGAGTCACGGGACAGGCAATCAGCCCCAGCATTTT. This encodes CAWSHGTGNQPQHF. V usage is TRBV30 and J usage is TRBJ1-5, with 7 bases aligning to TRBD1. The length of the CDR3 is 14 residues. Germline V CDR1 and CDR2: GTSNPN, SVGIG (reference sequence). After removal of 2 bases from V and 2 bases from J, the junction contained 3 bases not matched to a gene.

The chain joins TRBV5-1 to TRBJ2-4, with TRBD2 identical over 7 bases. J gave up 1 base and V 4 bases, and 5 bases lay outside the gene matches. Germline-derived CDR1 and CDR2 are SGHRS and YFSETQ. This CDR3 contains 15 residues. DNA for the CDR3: TGCGCCAGCAGCCCCTCCGGGGGGGCCAAAAACATTCAGTACTTC. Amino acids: CASSPSGGAKNIQYF.

The chain's CDR3 is CASRRTSQGYEQYF. CDR3 sequence (DNA): TGTGCCAGCAGGAGGACTAGTCAGGGCTACGAGCAGTACTTC. V gene TRBV27 combines with J gene TRBJ2-7; 7 positions match TRBD2. This CDR3 has 14 residues. J was trimmed by 3 bases and V by 6 bases; bases with no gene match: 8. Per the germline V gene, CDR1 is MNHEY and CDR2 is SMNVEV (reference sequence).

The CDR3 DNA reads TGTGCCAGCAGTGTAGACAGGGCGGTAGATAATCAGCCCCAGCATTTT. Translation gives CASSVDRAVDNQPQHF. V usage is TRBV2 and J usage is TRBJ1-5, with TRBD1 identical over 7 bases. Germline V CDR1 and CDR2: SNHLY, FYNNEI. This CDR3 is 16 amino acids long. The trim removed 4 bases at V and 4 bases at J, leaving 10 bases unmatched.

The CDR3 DNA follows: TGTGCCAGCAGCTTACTAGGGGGCTCCTACAATGAGCAGTTCTTC. Translated: CASSLLGGSYNEQFF. The rearrangement uses TRBV11-3 and TRBJ2-1; a possible D gene is TRBD1 (6 bases). Germline loops: CDR1 SGHNT, CDR2 YENEEA. The CDR3 loop spans 15 amino acids. The V and J ends lost 2 bases and 0 bases respectively, with 8 bases between them.

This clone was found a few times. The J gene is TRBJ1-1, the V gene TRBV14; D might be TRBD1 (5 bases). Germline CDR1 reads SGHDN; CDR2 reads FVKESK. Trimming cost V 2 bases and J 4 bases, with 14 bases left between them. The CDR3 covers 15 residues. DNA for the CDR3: TGTGCCAGCAGCCAAAATAAGGGGCGTAGCACTGAAGCTTTCTTT. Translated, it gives CASSQNKGRSTEAFF.

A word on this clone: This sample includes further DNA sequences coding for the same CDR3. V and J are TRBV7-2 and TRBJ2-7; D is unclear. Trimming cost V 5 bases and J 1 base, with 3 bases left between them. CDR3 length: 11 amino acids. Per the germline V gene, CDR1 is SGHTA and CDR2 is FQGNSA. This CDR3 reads CASSPSYEQYF. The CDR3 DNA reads TGTGCCAGCAGCCCATCCTACGAGCAGTACTTC.